This TCR beta chain was documented in a study of blood T cell repertoires in COVID-19. Original data processing: It was from reference gene primer amplification that nucleated cell counts were estimated. TCRdb's copy holds only in-frame clones and misses some; the assay was immunoSEQ multiplex PCR. V and J calls and clone size are those listed in that table; D and trimming were worked out from the DNA. The data contain just over 150,000 clones, 88% of them singletons. V was cut by 4 bases and J by 4 bases, with 11 bases left in between. The CDR3 contains 13 residues. From germline, CDR1 is SQVTM and CDR2 ANQGSEA. The cohort comprised adults aged about 18 to 100 years residing in under 25 US areas. Donors in Cohort 3 who had recovered were those with two negative PCRs, healthcare professional clearance, or resolution of their symptoms.

Sequencing was done on a sample of PBMCs or T cells enriched from blood (not recorded which). This rearrangement joins TRBV29-1 to TRBJ1-5; D is undetermined. The receptor comes from a woman aged 50 to 60 who had recovered from COVID-19. The CDR3 region is CSVGGHGNQPQHF. In nucleotides, the CDR3 is TGCAGCGTTGGAGGGCACGGAAATCAGCCCCAGCATTTT.